This TCR beta chain was sequenced for a study of vaccination and CD4 T cells after COVID-19. Study background: Two of the convalescents were Hispanic, and the group consisted of six males and four females. Diagnosis preceded the drawing of post-COVID samples by a median 101 days (range 35 to 161).

Germline assignment: CDR1 SGHVS and CDR2 FQNEAQ. Trimming took off 5 bases at V and 10 bases at J, with 18 bases between the two ends. The CDR3 totals 14 residues. Notes on this clonotype: Its matching antigen is unknown.

At the Johns Hopkins FTIC core, DNA taken from cultured CD4+ T cells was sequenced by way of the Oncomine TCR Beta short-read assay. TCRdb re-called the PCR reads through MiXCR, storing one row per CDR3 protein. The profile shows about 13,000 distinct CDR3 sequences, nearly 45% of them singletons. Specified treatment: approximately 9-day PBMC culture with coronavirus spike peptide pools or control peptides (ViraFEST assay). Study-wide results and limits: Convalescent patients gained a median 86.3% of their reactive clones only post-vaccination.

The chain carries TRBV7-8 and TRBJ2-1; possibly TRBD1 for D (6 bases). The material sequenced was CD4+ T cells from blood, cultured in vitro, taken after SARS-CoV-2 vaccination. This sequence was found in a human donor who had recovered from COVID-19. CDR3 sequence reads: CASSVTVLQGEQFF. DNA for the CDR3: TGTGCCAGCAGCGTCACGGTCCTACAGGGCGAGCAGTTCTTC.